This TCR beta chain was obtained from a study of OX40 agonist ivuxolimab in advanced cancers. In the study overall: In this cohort, patients received ivuxolimab, an agonistic anti-OX40 (CD134) antibody. Findings and caveats of the study: The mean number of expanded clones was higher in CD8+ T cells than in CD4+. There was clonal expansion of CD4+ and CD8+ blood T cells by week 6 at 0.1 to 3.0 mg/kg.

About this clone: The antigen is unknown.

The CDR3 is 14 residues long. V was trimmed by 3 bases and J by 5 bases, leaving 11 bases between them. Germline V gene sequence: CDR1 LNHDA, CDR2 SQIVND (reference sequence). The method was immunoSEQ multiplex PCR; TCRdb's version includes in-frame clones alone and lacks a portion of them. This table holds more than 45,000 clones, 84% found once. This TCR was sampled from an adult with an advanced solid tumor such as melanoma, head and neck, liver or kidney cancer. V is TRBV19 and J is TRBJ1-5, with a weak D call TRBD1 (5 bases). Sample: CD4+ or CD8+ T cells sorted from blood, taken in a trial of the OX40 agonist ivuxolimab. The chain's CDR3 is CASSILGGDQPQHF. The CDR3, as DNA: TGTGCCAGTAGTATCCTTGGGGGAGATCAGCCCCAGCATTTT.